These 29 T cell receptor beta chains were sequenced from one sample in a study of Graves' ophthalmopathy and Graves' hyperthyroidism (dated by TCRdb to about 2018). TCRdb shows the sequencer as Illumina HiSeq 2000. For repertoire sequencing, TCR beta CDR3 regions were amplified from RNA transcripts. A first-round RT-PCR used HTBI primers with the Qiagen OneStep RT-PCR kit, followed by a second-round multiplex PCR, size selection and purification. TCRdb reworked the public reads: Q25 trimming with fastp, MiXCR clone assembly, productive beta chains retained. Every entry covers one CDR3 protein and lists the most common genes and DNA from its rows. This sample holds 300,000 to 400,000 distinct CDR3 sequences; roughly 15% were observed only once. The ten largest clones take up approximately 13% of the sample. Specimen: peripheral blood. The receptors derive from an adult man with Graves' ophthalmopathy.

Many counts were recorded for this clonotype. The CDR3 DNA follows: TGTGCCAGCAGTGATAGGACAAACGGCCAAGAGACCCAGTACTTC. This gives the protein CASSDRTNGQETQYF. The chain links TRBV12-3 or TRBV12-4 to TRBJ2-5; D might be TRBD1 (5 bases). This CDR3 has 15 residues. Trimming stripped 5 bases from V and 1 base from J, with 14 bases between.

The sample holds many counts of this clonotype. V is TRBV6-5 and J is TRBJ2-7; D possibly uses TRBD1 or TRBD2 (7 bases each). The V and J ends lost 8 bases and 6 bases respectively, with 26 bases between them. The length of the CDR3 is 16 residues. Germline values: CDR1 MNHEY, CDR2 SVGAGI. The CDR3 DNA follows: TGTGCCAGCCGTCAGGGAGGGGGCCCCCCTCACGGCGAGCAGTACTTC. It specifies CASRQGGGPPHGEQYF.

This clonotype appeared many times. V and J are TRBV6-2 or TRBV6-3 and TRBJ1-5; D is possibly TRBD1 (5 bases). The CDR3 is 13 residues long. The V gene lost 8 bases and the J gene lost 7 bases, with 15 bases spanning the gap. Germline values: CDR1 MNHEY, CDR2 SVGEGT. Here the CDR3 DNA reads TGTGCCAGCGCGTCCCCGGGGGGACAGCCCCAGCATTTT. Protein product: CASASPGGQPQHF.

V is TRBV12-3 or TRBV12-4 and J is TRBJ2-5; TRBD1 matches at 8 bases. The V gene end was trimmed by 4 bases and the J gene end by 5 bases; junction bases not matched to a gene: 6. The CDR3 runs to 14 residues. CDR3 protein: CASSSFRGQETQYF. In nucleotides, the CDR3 is TGTGCCAGCAGTTCCTTCAGGGGGCAGGAGACCCAGTACTTC.

This clonotype was found many times. The V and J genes are TRBV2 and TRBJ1-2; D perhaps matches TRBD1 (6 bases). Germline V CDR1 and CDR2: SNHLY, FYNNEI. V shed 6 bases and J shed 2 bases, with 10 bases lying between them. The CDR3 totals 13 residues. CDR3 in amino acids: CASRATGNYGYTF. CDR3 nucleotide sequence: TGTGCCAGCAGGGCCACAGGGAACTATGGCTACACCTTC.

This clonotype was seen at least ten times. The chain's CDR3 is CASRSRAENTEAFF. DNA for the CDR3: TGCGCCAGCAGGTCTCGGGCCGAAAACACTGAAGCTTTCTTT. This chain links TRBV4-1 with TRBJ1-1, with D uncertain. Trimming took 6 bases from V and 2 from J, leaving 13 bases between them. Germline assignment: CDR1 MGHRA and CDR2 YSYEKL. The CDR3 runs 14 residues.

In this sample, this clonotype turned up many times. The V call is TRBV6-5, the J call TRBJ2-2; unclear D gene. The CDR3 has 16 residues. Germline V gene sequence: CDR1 MNHEY, CDR2 SVGAGI. V was cut by 2 bases and J by 2 bases, with 12 bases left in between. For the CDR3, the DNA is TGTGCCAGCAGTTACGATCTGTGGCTTAACACCGGGGAGCTGTTTTTT. As protein: CASSYDLWLNTGELFF.

Ten or more counts support this clonotype. This chain uses TRBV20-1 with TRBJ2-4; D unclear. Germline V gene lookup returns CDR1 DFQATT and CDR2 SNEGSKA (reference sequence). The V gene lost 0 bases and the J gene lost 8 bases, with 11 bases spanning the gap. This CDR3 contains 13 residues. DNA for the CDR3: TGCAGTGCTAGAGATCCTGGGCTGGACATTCAGTACTTC. Translated, it gives CSARDPGLDIQYF.

This clonotype was observed many times. One end of the junction fails to match germline, which may point to a read error. The chain has TRBV10-3 and TRBJ2-5; no firm D call. In germline, CDR1 is ENHRY, CDR2 SYGVKD. The CDR3 has 14 residues. The CDR3 coding sequence is TGTGCCATCAGGGACGCCGAGGACCAAAAGACCCAGTACTTC. Residues: CAIRDAEDQKTQYF.

As for this clonotype: A junction boundary mismatches the germline segment, possibly from a read error. The gene calls are TRBV12-3 or TRBV12-4 and TRBJ1-2; 7 bases line up with TRBD1. The length of the CDR3 is 13 residues. DNA for the CDR3: TGTGCCAGCAGTTCTACGGACAGGAGTGGCTACAACTTC. Translated: CASSSTDRSGYNF.

The CDR3 nucleotides are TGTGCCAGCAGTCCTAGGACAGGGGGGAATTCACCCCTCCACTTT. Protein sequence: CASSPRTGGNSPLHF. The chain joins TRBV12-3 or TRBV12-4 to TRBJ1-6, with TRBD1 matching over 10 bases. This CDR3 has 15 amino acids. After removal of 5 bases from V and 7 bases from J, the junction contained 5 bases not matched to a gene.

This clonotype has at least ten counts. The chain joins TRBV7-2 to TRBJ2-5; D not resolved. The germline V gene has CDR1 SGHTA and CDR2 FQGNSA. With 5 bases removed from V and 2 bases from J, the gap between germline ends came to 12 bases. The CDR3 sequence is 14 residues long. In nucleotides, the CDR3 is TGTGCCAGCAGCAAGTCGTCTGCACAAGAGACCCAGTACTTC. Amino acid sequence: CASSKSSAQETQYF. Combining the CDR3 with reference TRBV7-2 and TRBJ2-5 gives the whole variable domain GAGVSQSPSNKVTEKGKDVELRCDPISGHTALYWYRQSLGQGLEFLIYFQGNSAPDKSGLPSDRFSAERTGGSVSTLTIQRTQQEDSAVYLCASSKSSAQETQYFGPGTRLLVL.

The chain links TRBV12-3 or TRBV12-4 to TRBJ1-2; D is ambiguous. The V end lost 5 bases, the J end lost 3 bases, and 13 bases lay between the germline ends. CDR3 length: 14 residues. The CDR3 region is CASSPGRTYYGYTF. CDR3 DNA sequence: TGTGCCAGCAGTCCCGGTCGGACTTACTATGGCTACACCTTC.

V usage is TRBV20-1 and J usage is TRBJ2-4, with TRBD2 identical over 14 bases. V was clipped by 3 bases and J by 0 bases; unmatched bases: 7. CDR3 size: 18 residues. The V gene's germline CDR1 is DFQATT and CDR2 SNEGSKA (reference sequence). For the CDR3, the DNA is TGCAGTGCTAGCACGGGACTAGCGGGAGTTGGAGCCAAAAACATTCAGTACTTC. It is translated as CSASTGLAGVGAKNIQYF.

Of note for this clonotype: At one end the junction does not follow the germline gene, possibly because of a read error. The chain combines TRBV7-2 with TRBJ2-4; weak D call: TRBD1 (5 bases). The CDR3 has 14 residues. Germline assignment: CDR1 SGHTA and CDR2 FQGNSA. As DNA, the CDR3 is TGTGCCAGCTGCACGGACATAGCCAAAAACGTTCAGTACTTC. This sequence encodes CASCTDIAKNVQYF.

This clonotype was observed many times. The CDR3 region has the DNA TGTGCCAGCAGTGAGAGGACAGGGAATTCACCCCTCCACTTT. It translates to CASSERTGNSPLHF. The chain is built from TRBV6-1 and TRBJ1-6, with 8 bases identical to TRBD1. This CDR3 region has 14 residues. The trim removed 3 bases at V and 7 bases at J, leaving 2 bases unmatched. Germline V gene data show CDR1 as MNHNS and CDR2 as SASEGT.

This clonotype has more than one count but fewer than ten. V and J are TRBV4-3 and TRBJ1-5, with no clear D. This CDR3 contains 16 residues. Trimming removed 0 bases at V and 2 bases at J, with 11 bases between. Germline V CDR1 and CDR2: LGHNA, YSLEER. CDR3 loop: CASSQDLGRGNQPQHF. For the CDR3, the DNA is TGCGCCAGCAGCCAAGATCTCGGTAGGGGCAATCAGCCCCAGCATTTT.

This clonotype was seen at least ten times. This chain links TRBV5-1 with TRBJ2-7, with TRBD1 identical over 10 bases. With 4 bases clipped from V and 2 bases from J, the junction kept 6 bases outside the gene matches. Germline V CDR1 and CDR2: SGHRS, YFSETQ. The CDR3 totals 15 residues. The CDR3 is CASSPGQGETYEQYF. The DNA for the CDR3 is TGCGCCAGCAGCCCCGGACAGGGGGAGACCTACGAGCAGTACTTC. The full variable domain, its missing parts supplied by reference TRBV5-1 and TRBJ2-7, is KAGVTQTPRYLIKTRGQQVTLSCSPISGHRSVSWYQQTPGQGLQFLFEYFSETQRNKGNFPGRFSGRQFSNSRSEMNVSTLELGDSALYLCASSPGQGETYEQYFGPGTRLTVT.

The table lists this clonotype with many counts. This chain links TRBV29-1 with TRBJ1-3; D is unresolved. V was trimmed by 6 bases and J by 0 bases, leaving 12 bases between them. Germline loops: CDR1 SQVTM, CDR2 ANQGSEA. This CDR3 region has 14 residues. The CDR3 coding sequence is TGCAGCGTCCAGGACGGGGACTCTGGAAACACCATATATTTT. This encodes CSVQDGDSGNTIYF.

This clonotype was detected many times. The J gene is TRBJ2-5, the V gene TRBV7-2, with TRBD2 identical over 11 bases. In germline, CDR1 is SGHTA, CDR2 FQGNSA. The CDR3 runs 15 residues. The junction had 4 bases not matched to a gene; V was cut back by 4 bases and J by 3 bases. The CDR3 DNA reads as TGTGCCAGCAGCTCGACTAGCGGGGTCGAAGAGACCCAGTACTTC. Translation gives CASSSTSGVEETQYF. Full variable domain (remainder filled in from reference TRBV7-2 and TRBJ2-5): GAGVSQSPSNKVTEKGKDVELRCDPISGHTALYWYRQSLGQGLEFLIYFQGNSAPDKSGLPSDRFSAERTGGSVSTLTIQRTQQEDSAVYLCASSSTSGVEETQYFGPGTRLLVL.

This clonotype was recorded many times. The chain couples TRBV12-3 or TRBV12-4 to TRBJ1-6; D gene uncertain. Between the trimmed V and J ends, which lost 5 bases and 3 bases, there was a span of 11 bases. CDR3 length: 15 amino acids. CDR3 nucleotides: TGTGCCAGCAGTGGAGGGCAACGCTATAATTCACCCCTCCACTTT. Amino acids: CASSGGQRYNSPLHF.

This clonotype came up many times. The V gene is TRBV29-1, the J gene TRBJ2-7, with 7 bases fitting TRBD1. With 7 bases clipped from V and 1 base from J, the junction kept 4 bases outside the gene matches. CDR1 SQVTM and CDR2 ANQGSEA come from the germline V gene. This CDR3 region has 12 residues. CDR3 DNA: TGCAGCGCAATGGGACAGTCCTACGAGCAGTACTTC. Translation gives CSAMGQSYEQYF.

This clonotype has at least ten counts. The chain has TRBV9 and TRBJ2-7, with 7 nucleotides matching TRBD1. The V gene's germline CDR1 is SGDLS and CDR2 YYNGEE. The ends lost 4 bases at V and 6 bases at J; junction bases unmatched: 10. The length of the CDR3 is 14 residues. CDR3 protein: CASSRTGTESEQYF. The CDR3 coding sequence is TGTGCCAGCAGCCGGACCGGGACAGAGTCCGAGCAGTACTTC.

This clonotype occurred many times. The chain links TRBV7-2 to TRBJ1-2; 7 bases fit TRBD1. This CDR3 region has 15 residues. Germline CDR1 is SGHTA and CDR2 is FQGNSA. Losses at the gene ends were 4 bases for V and 4 bases for J; bases not matched to a gene: 9. The CDR3 reads CASSYRQGIVYGYTF. CDR3 bases: TGTGCCAGCAGCTACCGACAGGGAATTGTCTATGGCTACACCTTC.

This clonotype came up many times. One end of the junction varies from germline; a read error may be responsible. V and J are TRBV7-3 and TRBJ2-6, with TRBD1 matching 8 bases. Looked up from germline, CDR1 is SGHTA and CDR2 is FQGTGA. The CDR3 consists of 15 residues. The DNA of the CDR3 is TGTGCCAGCACAGGGGGCCTCTCTGGGGCCAACGTCCTGGCTTTC. Encoded protein: CASTGGLSGANVLAF.

Many counts were recorded for this clonotype. This rearrangement joins TRBV20-1 to TRBJ1-1, with no clear D. Germline loops: CDR1 DFQATT, CDR2 SNEGSKA (reference sequence). This CDR3 contains 14 residues. V gave up 2 bases and J gave up 5 bases, with 15 bases separating them. CDR3 nucleotide sequence: TGCAGTGCTAGACCTCAGACTTTGGGAACTGAAGCTTTCTTT. Translation: CSARPQTLGTEAFF.

Remarks on this clonotype: Its ends do not fully match the called genes, so a read error is possible. This chain connects TRBV7-7 to TRBJ2-2; possible D gene TRBD1, 5 bases. Looked up from germline, CDR1 is SSHAT and CDR2 is FNYEAQ (reference sequence). This CDR3 is built from 16 residues. CDR3 sequence (DNA): TGTGCTAGCAGCTTAGCATGGGGCGCGAACACCGGGGAGCTGTTTTTT. It is translated as CASSLAWGANTGELFF.

This clonotype appeared many times. The chain is built from TRBV6-5 and TRBJ2-7; the match to TRBD2 covers 13 bases. This CDR3 is built from 15 residues. J lost 7 bases, V lost 2 bases, and 5 bases had no gene match. The germline V gene encodes CDR1 MNHEY and CDR2 SVGAGI. The CDR3 loop reads CASSYGLAGVSEQYF. Here the CDR3 DNA reads TGTGCCAGCAGTTACGGACTAGCGGGAGTAAGTGAGCAGTACTTC.

This clonotype was detected ten times or more. CDR3 protein: CSARSVADTYEQYF. The CDR3 DNA follows: TGCAGTGCAAGGTCGGTAGCGGATACCTACGAGCAGTACTTC. The rearrangement uses TRBV20-1 and TRBJ2-7; possibly TRBD2 for D (6 bases). The ends were cut back, 6 bases at V and 2 bases at J, with 17 bases in the middle. Per the germline V gene, CDR1 is DFQATT and CDR2 is SNEGSKA (reference sequence). The CDR3 contains 14 residues.